One and the same sample provided the 15 T cell receptor beta chains below, sequenced in a study of T-cell memory formation after mild COVID-19. Using its own MiXCR run on the 5' RACE reads, TCRdb lists one record per CDR3 protein. Among about 310,000 distinct CDR3 sequences listed, approximately 19% were seen once. Sequenced: PBMCs or a T cell subset sorted from them (not recorded which). The receptors stem from a man aged 18 to 29 who had mild COVID-19 (a few samples of this study predate the infection). Cell type and time point are not known.

The rearrangement uses TRBV12-3 or TRBV12-4 and TRBJ2-1; no reliable D call. The CDR3 consists of 12 residues. The V and J ends lost 6 bases and 7 bases respectively, with 10 bases between them. CDR3 loop: CASRELRNEQFF. As DNA, the CDR3 is TGTGCCAGCAGGGAGCTGAGGAATGAGCAGTTCTTC.

The chain carries TRBV5-1 and TRBJ2-5, with TRBD2 matching 10 bases. CDR1 and CDR2 from the germline V gene are SGHRS and YFSETQ. V was clipped by 4 bases and J by 4 bases; unmatched bases: 7. The length of the CDR3 is 15 residues. The DNA of the CDR3 is TGCGCCAGCAGCCCAGCGGGGGGGAGGATAGAGACCCAGTACTTC. Protein product: CASSPAGGRIETQYF.

There are many counts of this clonotype. CDR3 residues: CASSLDRGQFF. CDR3 DNA sequence: TGTGCCAGCAGCCTCGACCGGGGGCAGTTCTTC. The chain is built from TRBV7-8 and TRBJ2-1, with a weak D call TRBD2 (5 bases). The length of the CDR3 is 11 residues. Germline V gives CDR1 SGHVS, CDR2 FQNEAQ. Trimming left V 5 bases short and J 12 bases short, with 11 bases between.

This clonotype appeared a few times. This rearrangement joins TRBV7-2 to TRBJ2-3; weak D call: TRBD2 (7 bases). Germline V gives CDR1 SGHTA, CDR2 FQGNSA. The CDR3 length is 15 residues. Trimming took 0 bases from V and 5 from J, leaving 12 bases between them. DNA of the CDR3: TGTGCCAGCAGCTTAGCGCGGGGGCTTGGAGATACGCAGTATTTT. Translated, it gives CASSLARGLGDTQYF.

The chain joins TRBV18 to TRBJ1-2; possible D gene TRBD1, 6 bases. Germline V gene data show CDR1 as KGHSH and CDR2 as LQKENI. V was cut by 5 bases and J by 8 bases, with 15 bases left in between. This CDR3 region has 13 residues. The CDR3 reads CASSLQGVSGYTF. In DNA form, the CDR3 reads TGTGCCAGCTCATTACAGGGTGTAAGCGGCTACACCTTC.

This clonotype was detected a few times. This chain links TRBV7-2 with TRBJ2-1; no firm D call. The germline gives CDR1 SGHTA, CDR2 FQGNSA. V was trimmed by 2 bases and J by 9 bases, leaving 14 bases between them. The CDR3 contains 14 residues. CDR3 nucleotide sequence: TGTGCCAGCAGCTTATTCCGAGACTTTGCTGAGCAGTTCTTC. It translates to CASSLFRDFAEQFF.

This chain uses TRBV12-3 or TRBV12-4 with TRBJ2-5; TRBD2 might be the D (6 bases). V was pared by 6 bases and J by 5 bases, with 13 bases between. The CDR3 extends over 13 amino acids. CDR3 DNA sequence: TGTGCCAGCAGCACCGGGGGTCTGGAGACCCAGTACTTC. Translated: CASSTGGLETQYF.

This chain joins TRBV18 and TRBJ1-4, with D perhaps matching TRBD1 (5 bases). Per the germline V gene, CDR1 is KGHSH and CDR2 is LQKENI. V lost 5 bases and J 2 bases, leaving 12 bases between the germline ends. CDR3 length: 15 residues. CDR3 amino acids: CASSIRVNTNEKLFF. In DNA form, the CDR3 reads TGTGCCAGCTCAATCAGGGTCAACACTAATGAAAAACTGTTTTTT.

In its sample, this clonotype was seen a few times. The chain couples TRBV6-5 to TRBJ2-2; 8 bases are a match to TRBD2. The trim removed 6 bases at V and 2 bases at J, leaving 5 bases unmatched. In germline, CDR1 is MNHEY, CDR2 SVGAGI. CDR3 length equals 15 residues. Written as DNA, the CDR3 is TGTGCCAGCAGGCAGCGGGGGTTAAACACCGGGGAGCTGTTTTTT. This gives the protein CASRQRGLNTGELFF.

This clonotype was found a few times. The chain uses TRBV6-5 and TRBJ2-3; 10 bases are a match to TRBD2. Germline assignment: CDR1 MNHEY and CDR2 SVGAGI. The V segment lost 7 bases and the J segment 1 base; nucleotides outside the gene matches: 5. This CDR3 region has 15 residues. The CDR3 sequence is CASKISGGRTDTQYF. DNA of the CDR3: TGTGCCAGCAAGATTAGCGGGGGGCGCACAGATACGCAGTATTTT.

The rearrangement joins TRBV10-3 to TRBJ2-3; 7 nucleotides align to TRBD1. The trim removed 2 bases at V and 2 bases at J, leaving 13 bases unmatched. The germline V gene encodes CDR1 ENHRY and CDR2 SYGVKD. The CDR3 has 18 residues. Here the CDR3 reads CAISETDRVGVHTDTQYF. The CDR3 DNA reads as TGTGCCATCAGTGAGACCGACAGGGTTGGGGTCCACACAGATACGCAGTATTTT.

This clonotype was detected only a few times. V and J are TRBV20-1 and TRBJ2-5, with D perhaps TRBD1 or TRBD2 (5 bases each). V shed 5 bases and J shed 5 bases, with 27 bases lying between them. Germline CDR1 and CDR2: DFQATT and SNEGSKA (reference sequence). This CDR3 is built from 17 residues. In nucleotides, the CDR3 is TGCAGTGCTCACCCAGGACTGGGGATACCAGGGATCGAGACCCAGTACTTC. It translates to CSAHPGLGIPGIETQYF.

This clonotype was seen only a few times. This chain links TRBV29-1 with TRBJ2-5; a possible D gene is TRBD1 (6 bases). The CDR3 is 14 amino acids. Germline loops: CDR1 SQVTM, CDR2 ANQGSEA. V was cut by 1 base and J by 1 base, with 10 bases left in between. The CDR3 coding sequence is TGCAGCGTTGAAGCACGGACAGCCCAAGAGACCCAGTACTTC. Amino acids: CSVEARTAQETQYF.

This clonotype appeared a few times. The chain recombines TRBV6-6 with TRBJ2-7, with D unresolved. Germline loops: CDR1 MNHNY, CDR2 SVGAGI (reference sequence). V was cut by 10 bases and J by 0 bases, with 16 bases left in between. The length of the CDR3 is 14 residues. The CDR3 sequence: CAITERVFSYEQYF. CDR3 nucleotide sequence: TGTGCCATCACCGAAAGGGTTTTCTCCTACGAGCAGTACTTC.

This clonotype was seen a few times. The V gene is TRBV7-2, the J gene TRBJ1-1; D unclear. The CDR3 has 13 residues. V lost 6 bases to trimming and J lost 4 bases, with 12 bases between them. Germline loops: CDR1 SGHTA, CDR2 FQGNSA. This CDR3 is CASRPSGFTEAFF. The CDR3 DNA sequence: TGTGCCAGCAGACCGAGCGGCTTCACTGAAGCTTTCTTT.